This T cell receptor (beta chain) appears in the sequencing data of a study of blood T cell repertoires in COVID-19. For the study at large: Sites across the United States, Italy and Spain contributed samples from acute and convalescent COVID-19.

There are a few counts of this clone. The CDR3 is 17 residues long. Trimming cost V 5 bases and J 4 bases; bases outside gene matches: 16. The germline CDR1 and CDR2 sequences are SGHVS and FQNEAQ. Profiled with immunoSEQ multiplex PCR; TCRdb holds only in-frame clones, not every one. Of about 170,000 clones in the sample, roughly 84% were seen once. This rearrangement joins TRBV7-8 to TRBJ1-1, with 7 bases that match TRBD1. This sequence originates from a man aged 55-75 years who had recovered from COVID-19. Sequencing was done on a sample of peripheral blood. This CDR3 is CASSPTGVRQGGTEAFF. The DNA for the CDR3 is TGTGCCAGCAGCCCCACTGGGGTCCGACAGGGCGGCACTGAAGCTTTCTTT.